Listed below are T cell receptor beta chains from one sample, sequenced in a study of blood T cell repertoires in COVID-19. Produced via immunoSEQ multiplex PCR; TCRdb's table is partial and in-frame only. The sample holds about 200,000 clones, around nine tenths seen once. Source material: peripheral blood. The receptor set was obtained from a man between 50 and 59 years old with COVID-19, enrolled during active disease. The CDR3 runs from the conserved cysteine through the conserved F or W. The D gene is left open where the match is weak. A clone size is listed for some rows: how often the clone was seen (once, few, many), or a class if it is expanded.

size,V,J,D,CDR3,DNA
NA,TRBV2,TRBJ2-1,TRBD2,CASSTVTSGSDNEQFF,TGTGCCAGCAGTACTGTAACTAGCGGGAGCGACAATGAGCAGTTCTTC
NA,TRBV2,TRBJ2-7,TRBD2,CASSEERESDEQYF,TGTGCCAGCAGTGAAGAGCGGGAGAGCGACGAGCAGTACTTC
NA,TRBV6-5,TRBJ1-1,NA,CASSYSEGRTEAFF,TGTGCCAGCAGTTACTCGGAGGGGCGGACTGAAGCTTTCTTT
once,TRBV4-3,TRBJ2-1,TRBD2,CASPRGGDNEQFF,TGCGCCAGCCCGCGGGGGGGCGACAATGAGCAGTTCTTC
once,TRBV5-1,TRBJ2-3,NA,CASSLDSAAISTDTQYF,TGCGCCAGCAGCTTGGACTCAGCGGCGATAAGCACAGATACGCAGTATTTT
NA,TRBV7-2,TRBJ2-1,TRBD2,CASSLLRGEQFF,TGTGCCAGCAGCTTATTGCGGGGGGAGCAGTTCTTC
NA,TRBV5-6,TRBJ2-3,TRBD2,CASSPGLAGSPSTDTQYF,TGTGCCAGCAGCCCGGGACTAGCGGGGTCACCAAGCACAGATACGCAGTATTTT
NA,TRBV19,TRBJ1-5,TRBD1,CASSITGTGIEESNQPQHF,TGTGCCAGTAGTATCACCGGGACAGGGATCGAGGAGAGCAATCAGCCCCAGCATTTT
NA,TRBV9,TRBJ2-5,NA,CASSVGSTAQETQYF,TGTGCCAGCAGCGTAGGTTCGACAGCCCAAGAGACCCAGTACTTC
NA,TRBV7-2,TRBJ2-5,TRBD1,CASSLVRTGGGETQYF,TGTGCCAGCAGCTTAGTAAGGACAGGGGGGGGAGAGACCCAGTACTTC